This passage covers 29 T cell receptor beta chains from one sample sequenced in a study of T cells expressing NK-cell markers. TCRdb re-called the 5' RACE reads; one entry per CDR3 protein, DNA not given. The sample totals about 260,000 distinct CDR3 sequences; its top ten clones hold 3.5% to 5%. The sample taken for sequencing was blood T cells: a sorted CD56 or NKG2C T cell subset, CD4+ or CD8+ T cells, or bulk PBMC T cells (not recorded which). Receptors originate from a woman aged 18 to 75 in good health.

The gene calls are TRBV4-3 and TRBJ2-7; no DNA is available, so the TRBD1 call from TCRdb remains unchecked. From germline, CDR1 is LGHNA and CDR2 YSLEER. The CDR3 sequence is 16 residues long. The chain's CDR3 is CASSQGLSTGAYEQYF.

The chain has TRBV29-1 and TRBJ2-1; the D call of TRBD2 rests on TCRdb alone, since no DNA is present to check it. CDR1 and CDR2 from the germline V gene are SQVTM and ANQGSEA. This CDR3 region has 15 residues. CDR3 loop: CSVRTAGGSYNEQFF.

The chain joins TRBV20-1 to TRBJ1-5. Germline loops: CDR1 DFQATT, CDR2 SNEGSKA (reference sequence). CDR3 size: 17 residues. The chain's CDR3 is CSAAGDRMKHSNQPQHF.

The V and J genes are TRBV7-2 and TRBJ1-2; without DNA, the TCRdb call of TRBD1 cannot be checked. This CDR3 comprises 15 residues. Germline CDR1 reads SGHTA; CDR2 reads FQGNSA. CDR3 protein: CASSLGQSANYGYTF.

V usage is TRBV5-5 and J usage is TRBJ2-1. The CDR3 extends over 14 amino acids. Germline V CDR1 and CDR2: SGHKS, YYEKEE (reference sequence). The CDR3 spells CASTRQEPNNEQFF.

The chain is built from TRBV6-4 and TRBJ2-5; there is no DNA to check the TCRdb D call of TRBD1. The CDR3 consists of 13 residues. CDR1 is MRHNA, CDR2 SNTAGT, per germline. The CDR3 is CASSVDDRGTQYF.

The V call is TRBV20-1, the J call TRBJ2-4; TCRdb proposes TRBD2, but this gene call is untestable without DNA. The CDR3 contains 13 residues. Germline lookup yields CDR1 DFQATT and CDR2 SNEGSKA (reference sequence). The CDR3 region is CSAIRTSNNIQYF.

This chain uses TRBV7-9 with TRBJ2-1. CDR1 and CDR2 from the germline V gene are SEHNR and FQNEAQ (reference sequence). This CDR3 comprises 14 residues. CDR3 region: CASSIAGVYNEQFF.

V and J are TRBV29-1 and TRBJ1-1. CDR3 length: 13 amino acids. From germline, CDR1 is SQVTM and CDR2 ANQGSEA. The CDR3 spells CSVGRQGVTEAFF.

This chain joins TRBV9 and TRBJ2-7; TCRdb designates TRBD1, a call that cannot be tested without DNA. The CDR3 is 16 residues long. Germline V gene data show CDR1 as SGDLS and CDR2 as YYNGEE. The CDR3 is CASSVGVGAGAYEQYF. The whole variable domain, filled in from reference TRBV9 and TRBJ2-7, reads DSGVTQTPKHLITATGQRVTLRCSPRSGDLSVYWYQQSLDQGLQFLIQYYNGEERAKGNILERFSAQQFPDLHSELNLSSLELGDSALYFCASSVGVGAGAYEQYFGPGTRLTVT.

The chain joins TRBV5-4 to TRBJ2-3; the D call from TCRdb, TRBD2, cannot be confirmed without DNA. This CDR3 spans 15 amino acids. Germline loops: CDR1 SGHNT, CDR2 YYREEE (reference sequence). The CDR3 loop is CASSLLAGATDTQYF.

The chain employs TRBV12-3 or TRBV12-4 and TRBJ1-1; TCRdb reports TRBD1, a call that lacks DNA to check it against. CDR3 length: 15 residues. The CDR3 sequence is CASSLLTGGDTEAFF.

The CDR3 here is CASSLVQPQHF. The rearrangement uses TRBV5-8 and TRBJ1-5. This CDR3 has 11 amino acids. CDR1 is SGHTS, CDR2 YDEGEE, per germline.

This chain joins TRBV12-3 or TRBV12-4 and TRBJ2-5; TCRdb selects TRBD1, and the lack of DNA leaves this call unchecked. The CDR3 totals 14 residues. This CDR3 reads CASSPWGSWETQYF.

J is TRBJ2-3 and V is TRBV11-2; TCRdb names TRBD2, which stays unverified in the absence of DNA. Germline loops: CDR1 SGHAT, CDR2 FQNNGV. The CDR3 runs to 19 residues. The CDR3 spells CASRKRGWREIRGSDTQYF.

This rearrangement joins TRBV7-2 to TRBJ2-7; TCRdb lists TRBD2, though no DNA is available to test this call. Germline V lookup: CDR1 SGHTA, CDR2 FQGNSA. The CDR3 is 16 amino acids. The CDR3 sequence: CASSRRGGDQTYEQYF.

V and J are TRBV20-1 and TRBJ1-1; TCRdb returns TRBD1, unconfirmable since there is no DNA. Germline CDR1 DFQATT, CDR2 SNEGSKA (reference sequence). The CDR3 spans 15 residues. The CDR3 here is CSARPRDREYTEAFF.

The genes are TRBV19 and TRBJ2-3; there is no DNA to check the TCRdb D call of TRBD2. There are 15 residues in the CDR3. Germline V gives CDR1 LNHDA, CDR2 SQIVND (reference sequence). CDR3 sequence reads: CASSVSGGTTDTQYF.

The rearrangement uses TRBV7-3 and TRBJ2-1; TCRdb picks TRBD1, but there is no DNA to check that call. Germline V lookup: CDR1 SGHTA, CDR2 FQGTGA. The CDR3 totals 14 residues. CDR3 in amino acids: CASSLTGEFGEQFF.

The V call is TRBV28, the J call TRBJ1-2; TCRdb lists TRBD1, though no DNA is available to test this call. The CDR3 consists of 15 residues. Germline values: CDR1 MDHEN, CDR2 SYDVKM. The CDR3 spells CASSSTTSPGRGYTF.

The genes are TRBV29-1 and TRBJ2-1; TCRdb names TRBD2, which stays unverified in the absence of DNA. The CDR3 consists of 15 residues. Germline V gives CDR1 SQVTM, CDR2 ANQGSEA. This chain's CDR3 is CSVAGGTRWGNEQFF.

This CDR3 reads CASSDSYEQYF. The chain uses TRBV6-2 or TRBV6-3 and TRBJ2-7; TCRdb designates TRBD1, a call that cannot be tested without DNA. Germline V gives CDR1 MNHEY, CDR2 SVGEGT. This CDR3 is 11 amino acids long.

This sequence joins TRBV7-8 and TRBJ1-4; TCRdb calls TRBD1, which cannot be checked without DNA. The CDR3 covers 17 residues. Germline V gives CDR1 SGHVS, CDR2 FQNEAQ. The CDR3 spells CASSPPRGRDPSEKLFF.

The chain carries TRBV20-1 and TRBJ1-5; as DNA is missing, the TRBD1 call by TCRdb cannot be tested. The CDR3 totals 14 residues. CDR1 is DFQATT, CDR2 SNEGSKA, per germline (reference sequence). CDR3 sequence reads: CSASDSLEHQPQHF.

The chain has TRBV15 and TRBJ2-3. Germline V gene lookup returns CDR1 LNHNV and CDR2 YYDKDF (reference sequence). This CDR3 has 15 amino acids. The CDR3: CATSRDLIVTDTQYF. Combining the CDR3 with reference TRBV15 and TRBJ2-3 gives the whole variable domain DAMVIQNPRYQVTQFGKPVTLSCSQTLNHNVMYWYQQKSSQAPKLLFHYYDKDFNNEADTPDNFQSRRPNTSFCFLDIRSPGLGDTAMYLCATSRDLIVTDTQYFGPGTRLTVL.

This sequence joins TRBV25-1 and TRBJ2-3; without DNA, the TCRdb call of TRBD2 cannot be checked. The CDR3 contains 17 residues. Germline CDR1 MGHDK, CDR2 SYGVNS. CDR3 sequence: CASSEPGLAGVVDTQYF.

This chain links TRBV7-2 with TRBJ1-2. The CDR3 has 14 amino acids. CDR1 and CDR2 (germline): SGHTA, FQGNSA. Here the CDR3 reads CASSSPQVLGGYTF.

The rearrangement uses TRBV6-1 and TRBJ2-5. This CDR3 spans 13 amino acids. The germline gives CDR1 MNHNS, CDR2 SASEGT. CDR3 residues: CASNGLGQETQYF.

The chain couples TRBV6-2 or TRBV6-3 to TRBJ2-2; checking the TCRdb D call of TRBD2 is not possible without DNA. The CDR3 is made up of 15 amino acids. Germline CDR1 and CDR2: MNHEY and SVGEGT. The CDR3 sequence: CASSYVAGETGELFF.